Listed below are T cell receptor beta chains from one sample, sequenced in a study of blood T cell repertoires in COVID-19. Assay: immunoSEQ multiplex PCR; the TCRdb copy retains only in-frame clones and omits some. In the table there are 200,000 to 300,000 clones, 80% to 90% of which are singletons. The sample comprised PBMCs or T cells enriched from blood (not recorded which). The receptors shown here come from a woman in her thirties or forties who had been exposed to COVID-19. The CDR3 runs from the conserved cysteine through the conserved F or W. Some rows mark clone size as missing; the rest say once, few, many or name a class of expanded clone.

once | TRBV6-9 | CASSLEEGGEQYF
. | TRBV7-3 | CASSLVGDPYNEQFF
. | TRBV10-3 | CAISGIRTGGSSDSPLHF
. | TRBV15 | CATSRDPTGNTEAFF
. | TRBV9 | CASSGIQGANEKLFF
. | TRBV4-3 | CASSQGTVLAYNEQFF
. | TRBV9 | CASSVDAGYTGELFF
. | TRBV9 | CASSVAWNTEAFF
. | TRBV4-1 | CASSQVFPTKNTEAFF
once | TRBV29-1 | CSVGTGSYEQYF
. | TRBV12-1 | CASSPKIERGALFF
. | TRBV18 | CASSPSRGPTEAFF
. | TRBV9 | CASSQMHSPDTQYF
. | TRBV24-1 | CATRGAGPETQYF
. | TRBV18 | CASSLHTEAFF
few | TRBV19 | CASSGGQGPDTQYF
. | TRBV4-3 | CASSPTGGSLNTEAFF
. | TRBV27 | CASSPYSGFSGANVLTF
. | TRBV19 | CASSIGGGQGSYNEQFF
. | TRBV7-2 | CASSFLAGVSYEQYF
. | TRBV29-1 | CSVGLNGNTEAFF
. | TRBV7-9 | CASSPGQPQHF
. | TRBV9 | CASSVGGLGNTIYF
. | TRBV18 | CASSKSQGGADTQYF